This T cell receptor (beta chain) was obtained from a study of human T cells and chemical hapten exposure. Trimming removed 8 bases from V and 7 bases from J, with 18 bases in between. The CDR3 is 15 residues long. Germline CDR1 is SNHLY and CDR2 is FYNNEI. This clonotype turned up a few times. Each CDR3 protein gets one entry after TCRdb re-called the RACE reads with MiXCR. Of about 120,000 distinct CDR3 sequences in the sample, roughly 15% were seen once. Regarding time point: patch test 1, 2 weeks after DPC sensitization. Sample treatment: therapeutic diphenylcyclopropenone sensitization with weekly scalp DPC.

The chain uses TRBV2 and TRBJ1-6; D perhaps matches TRBD1 (5 bases). This TCR came from a man between 18 and 29 years old with alopecia areata. Some clones in this sample may be carry-over from other donors' samples. Sequenced here: whole blood, sampled in connection with sensitization to the hapten diphenylcyclopropenone (DPC). CDR3 in amino acids: CASETSPGRNSPLHF. For the CDR3, the DNA is TGTGCCAGCGAAACGAGCCCGGGACGCAATTCACCCCTCCACTTT.